This entry lists 21 T cell receptor beta chains sequenced from one sample in a study of neurological immune-mediated disorders. A single record per CDR3 protein comes from TCRdb applying MiXCR to the 5' RACE reads. Among tens of thousands of distinct CDR3 sequences listed, under 4.5% were seen once. Sample: PBMCs. Receptors originate from a woman aged 25 to 39 with multiple sclerosis.

In this sample, this clonotype turned up many times. The CDR3 sequence: CASSDHGSFSYEQYF. In DNA, the CDR3 is TGTGCCAGCAGCGACCATGGCAGTTTCTCCTACGAGCAGTACTTC. The rearrangement links TRBV3-1 to TRBJ2-7, with D uncertain. Germline V gives CDR1 LGHDT, CDR2 YNNKEL (reference sequence). Trimming removed 5 bases from V and 0 bases from J, with 14 bases in between. The CDR3 spans 15 residues.

This clonotype was recorded at least ten times. This rearrangement joins TRBV5-1 to TRBJ2-1, with 7 bases lining up with TRBD1. V lost 3 bases to trimming and J lost 0 bases; unmatched junction nucleotides: 3. CDR3 length: 15 residues. The V gene's germline CDR1 is SGHRS and CDR2 YFSETQ. CDR3 bases: TGCGCCAGCAGCTCGGGACAGACCTCCTACAATGAGCAGTTCTTC. Translation: CASSSGQTSYNEQFF.

This clonotype was seen repeatedly, ten times or more. The chain is built from TRBV10-3 and TRBJ1-5; TRBD1 agrees at 7 bases. Germline CDR1 reads ENHRY; CDR2 reads SYGVKD. Losses at the gene ends were 1 base for V and 7 bases for J; bases not matched to a gene: 7. CDR3 length equals 15 residues. DNA for the CDR3: TGTGCCATCAGTGAGTTGGGAGGGGGCGGGCAGCCCCAGCATTTT. Its translation is CAISELGGGGQPQHF.

This clonotype was seen at least ten times. The V gene is TRBV21-1, the J gene TRBJ2-7; TRBD1, the table's D call, lacks a check against the DNA. TRBV21-1 counts as a pseudogene. CDR3 size: 16 residues. CDR3 protein: CASSKKSDRADYEQYF. For the CDR3, the DNA is TGTGCCAGCAGCAAAAAATCTGACAGGGCAGACTACGAGCAGTACTTC.

This clonotype was seen at least ten times. This rearrangement joins TRBV18 to TRBJ2-3; D gene ambiguous. Germline V CDR1 and CDR2: KGHSH, LQKENI. V was pared by 6 bases and J by 0 bases, with 10 bases between. CDR3 length equals 14 residues. The CDR3 spells CASSRTPSTDTQYF. In DNA form, the CDR3 reads TGTGCCAGCTCGCGAACTCCTAGCACAGATACGCAGTATTTT.

This clonotype occurred a few times. An end of the junction does not agree with germline; a read error may underlie this. The chain combines TRBV18 with TRBJ1-5; tentatively, D is TRBD1 (5 bases). CDR1 is KGHSH and CDR2 is LQKENI in the germline V gene. CDR3 length: 14 amino acids. The CDR3 coding sequence is TGTGCCAGCTCCCCAGGGCTGAGCAATCAGCCCCAGAATTTT. Residues: CASSPGLSNQPQNF.

This clonotype was seen many times. The V call is TRBV7-2, the J call TRBJ1-2, with D uncertain. The CDR3 totals 15 residues. The V gene lost 5 bases and the J gene lost 7 bases, with 20 bases spanning the gap. Germline V gene sequence: CDR1 SGHTA, CDR2 FQGNSA. In DNA, the CDR3 is TGTGCCAGCAGCGGTACCGGGCGCCTTCATGTTGGCTACACCTTC. Translating it yields CASSGTGRLHVGYTF.

This clonotype occurred many times. This chain links TRBV7-9 with TRBJ1-1; D unclear. Trimming removed 2 bases from V and 1 base from J, with 11 bases in between. Germline V CDR1 and CDR2: SEHNR, FQNEAQ (reference sequence). This CDR3 is 15 amino acids long. CDR3 loop: CASSLWVTSNTEAFF. In nucleotides, the CDR3 is TGTGCCAGCAGCTTATGGGTCACGTCGAACACTGAAGCTTTCTTT.

The chain carries TRBV7-6 and TRBJ1-2; maybe TRBD1 (5 bases). Per germline, CDR1 SGHVS and CDR2 FNYEAQ. CDR3 length: 18 amino acids. Trimming left V 6 bases short and J 2 bases short, with 25 bases between. The CDR3 region is CASSPLPPTGGKNYGYTF. The DNA of the CDR3 is TGTGCCAGCAGTCCCCTACCGCCAACGGGGGGAAAGAACTATGGCTACACCTTC.

At least ten counts were recorded for this clonotype. The chain employs TRBV24-1 and TRBJ1-1; D gene unclear. Per the germline V gene, CDR1 is KGHDR and CDR2 is SFDVKD. Trimming removed 6 bases at V and 1 base at J, with 5 bases between. CDR3 length equals 12 residues. CDR3 sequence (DNA): TGTGCCACCAGTTACTGGAACACTGAAGCTTTCTTT. It codes for CATSYWNTEAFF.

The rearrangement uses TRBV5-1 and TRBJ2-1, with D tentatively TRBD1 (5 bases). The CDR3 extends over 16 amino acids. The germline V gene encodes CDR1 SGHRS and CDR2 YFSETQ. Trimming shortened V by 0 bases and J by 4 bases, and 14 bases separated the two germline ends. CDR3 sequence: CASSLGSSGAYNEQFF. DNA for the CDR3: TGCGCCAGCAGCTTGGGGTCCTCTGGGGCTTACAATGAGCAGTTCTTC. Filled out from reference TRBV5-1 and TRBJ2-1, the complete variable domain reads KAGVTQTPRYLIKTRGQQVTLSCSPISGHRSVSWYQQTPGQGLQFLFEYFSETQRNKGNFPGRFSGRQFSNSRSEMNVSTLELGDSALYLCASSLGSSGAYNEQFFGPGTRLTVL.

This clonotype was seen ten or more times. V gene TRBV7-9 combines with J gene TRBJ2-3, with TRBD1 as a possible D gene (6 bases). V shed 1 base and J shed 4 bases, with 9 bases lying between them. This CDR3 has 14 amino acids. CDR1 and CDR2 (germline): SEHNR, FQNEAQ (reference sequence). The CDR3 protein is CASSLDRVADTQYF. Here the CDR3 DNA reads TGTGCCAGCAGCTTAGACAGGGTCGCAGATACGCAGTATTTT.

This clonotype occurred many times. The V and J genes are TRBV7-3 and TRBJ2-1, with a tentative D call TRBD2 (6 bases). Germline V gene sequence: CDR1 SGHTA, CDR2 FQGTGA. Trimming removed 6 bases at V and 3 bases at J, with 15 bases between. The CDR3 is 15 residues long. This chain's CDR3 is CASSRDFSLYNEQFF. The DNA for the CDR3 is TGTGCCAGCAGTAGGGACTTCTCCCTCTACAATGAGCAGTTCTTC.

At least ten counts were recorded for this clonotype. This chain links TRBV5-1 with TRBJ1-1; TRBD1 matches at 8 bases. The V and J ends lost 4 bases and 8 bases, in that order; junction bases with no gene match: 10. The germline gives CDR1 SGHRS, CDR2 YFSETQ. The CDR3 is 14 amino acids. The CDR3 spells CASSVTGALTEAFF. The CDR3 DNA is TGCGCCAGCAGCGTGACAGGGGCGCTTACCGAAGCTTTCTTT.

This clonotype was observed at least ten times. The V call is TRBV7-9, the J call TRBJ2-3; D remains unclear. Germline CDR1 reads SEHNR; CDR2 reads FQNEAQ (reference sequence). CDR3 length: 11 amino acids. V gave up 0 bases and J gave up 11 bases, with 6 bases separating them. CDR3 in amino acids: CASSLAVEQYF. The CDR3 nucleotides are TGTGCCAGCAGCTTAGCCGTGGAGCAGTATTTT.

In this sample, this clonotype turned up many times. The gene calls are TRBV7-8 and TRBJ1-5; the D is unclear. The CDR3 contains 14 residues. V dropped 4 bases and J dropped 7 bases, with 14 bases sitting between them. Germline V CDR1 and CDR2: SGHVS, FQNEAQ. The CDR3 sequence is CASSSWGPNQPQHF. CDR3 nucleotide sequence: TGTGCCAGCAGCTCTTGGGGTCCCAACCAGCCCCAGCATTTT.

To note about this clonotype: This sequence may be a read error, since a much larger clone differs from it by one base. The J gene is TRBJ2-7, the V gene TRBV20-1; the match to TRBD1 covers 8 bases. The CDR3 length is 15 residues. Germline values: CDR1 DFQATT, CDR2 SNEGSKA (reference sequence). In DNA form, the CDR3 reads TGCTGTGCTAGAGGGAACCCGGGACAGGCTGGCGAGCAGTACTTC. Translation gives CCARGNPGQAGEQYF.

This clonotype was seen at least ten times. The gene calls are TRBV20-1 and TRBJ2-5; D not resolved. This CDR3 has 12 amino acids. V lost 3 bases and J 5 bases, leaving 10 bases between the germline ends. The germline V gene encodes CDR1 DFQATT and CDR2 SNEGSKA (reference sequence). The CDR3 protein is CSASSREETQYF. The CDR3, as DNA: TGCAGTGCTAGCTCCCGTGAGGAGACCCAGTACTTC.

This clonotype came up many times. The CDR3 region has the DNA TGTGCCAGCAGTTCCGGCAGGACTAGCGGGTTCTACGAGCAGTACTTC. Its translation is CASSSGRTSGFYEQYF. The chain links TRBV6-2 or TRBV6-3 to TRBJ2-7, with TRBD2 matching over 11 bases. The V gene end was trimmed by 4 bases and the J gene end by 3 bases; junction bases not matched to a gene: 8. This CDR3 region has 16 residues. The germline V gene encodes CDR1 MNHEY and CDR2 SVGEGT.

The chain joins TRBV6-5 to TRBJ1-5; 7 positions agree with TRBD1. V was clipped by 0 bases and J by 7 bases; unmatched bases: 12. Germline loops: CDR1 MNHEY, CDR2 SVGAGI. CDR3 size: 17 residues. The CDR3 loop is CASSYSSCEQGKQPQHF. The CDR3 DNA sequence: TGTGCCAGCAGTTACTCGAGTTGTGAACAGGGGAAACAGCCCCAGCATTTT.

Ten or more counts support this clonotype. The J gene is TRBJ2-1, the V gene TRBV9, with 10 bases that match TRBD1. CDR3 size: 14 residues. Trimming cost V 4 bases and J 7 bases; bases outside gene matches: 5. Looked up from germline, CDR1 is SGDLS and CDR2 is YYNGEE. For the CDR3, the DNA is TGTGCCAGCAGCCTACCGGGACAGGGGAATGAGCAGTTCTTC. Amino acid sequence: CASSLPGQGNEQFF.